The clone carrying this T cell receptor beta chain was recorded a few times. The target antigen is unknown. CDR3 length: 15 amino acids. V shed 5 bases and J shed 5 bases, with 19 bases lying between them. CDR1 is MGHRA, CDR2 YSYEKL, per germline. PCR used 60 Vbeta primers and 13 Jbeta primers. Using immunoSEQ multiplex PCR, the repertoire was profiled, and TCRdb retains in-frame clones only, with some absent. This sample yields around 150,000 clones, of which about 75% are seen a single time; about 1.9% belongs to the top ten. This sample was taken from a study of cytomegalovirus exposure and HLA in healthy donors. Study conclusions and caveats: In a later analysis, roughly 17,000 TCR beta sequences were associated with HLA alleles at 0.05 false discovery rate.

These donors, healthy bone marrow donors, were studied. The sample taken for sequencing was PBMCs. V usage is TRBV4-1 and J usage is TRBJ2-7; a weak D match, TRBD2 (5 bases). The origin of this receptor is a female donor in good health and CMV-seronegative. CDR3 protein: CASSYNSALRNEQYF. DNA of the CDR3: TGCGCCAGCAGCTATAATAGCGCCCTCAGAAACGAGCAGTACTTC.